This T cell receptor (beta chain) was recovered during a study of PD-1 blockade in classical Hodgkin lymphoma. Regarding the study as a whole: Reasons behind the repertoire differences stay unclear, perhaps disease activity or earlier therapy. Relapsed/refractory patients reportedly had the lowest baseline TCR diversity, below newly diagnosed patients, who were below healthy donors.

Time point given: newly diagnosed, previously untreated cHL patient sample. Sequenced by immunoSEQ multiplex PCR; TCRdb stores in-frame clones only, minus some. Seen here are some 23,000 clones, nearly 95% observed once, and the top ten hold about 3.7%. Comments on this clone: The antigen is unknown.

The sequenced sample consisted of peripheral blood mononuclear cells (PBMCs). This sequence originates from a human donor with classical Hodgkin lymphoma.

Written as DNA, the CDR3 is TGTGCCAGCAGCACCCTGTGGGCACCAAACAATGAGCAGTTCTTC. This encodes CASSTLWAPNNEQFF. The chain links TRBV5-6 to TRBJ2-1, with D unclear. CDR3 length: 15 residues. The V end was cut by 4 bases, the J end by 5 bases, with 16 bases between. Germline CDR1 and CDR2: SGHDT and YYEEEE.